Presented here are 27 T cell receptor beta chains from one specimen sequenced in a study of T cell responses to AZD1222 COVID-19 vaccine. Generated by immunoSEQ multiplex PCR, the TCRdb table keeps only in-frame clones and is missing some. The profile covers some 80,000 clones, with 86% appearing a single time and 8.7% taken by the ten largest. The specimen comprised peripheral blood, sampled on day 0 of AZD1222 vaccination. The receptors here all came from an adult in good health.

The chain carries TRBV6-2 or TRBV6-3 and TRBJ1-1; D not resolved. Trimming pared 2 bases from V and 4 bases from J, leaving 8 bases between. The CDR3 has 13 residues. CDR1 is MNHEY and CDR2 is SVGEGT in the germline V gene. As DNA, the CDR3 is TGTGCCAGCAGTTACGAGAGGGCCACTGAAGCTTTCTTT. Translation: CASSYERATEAFF.

The chain combines TRBV5-1 with TRBJ1-4; possible D gene TRBD1, 5 bases. The CDR3 extends over 15 amino acids. V was clipped by 1 base and J by 4 bases, with 11 bases between them. CDR1 and CDR2 (germline): SGHRS, YFSETQ. The CDR3 here is CASSLLGGDNEKLFF. The CDR3 nucleotides read TGCGCCAGCAGCTTGCTGGGGGGGGATAATGAAAAACTGTTTTTT.

The rearrangement uses TRBV9 and TRBJ2-7; 14 nucleotides agree with TRBD2. Trimming at V came to 0 bases and at J to 7 bases, leaving 3 bases not matched to a gene. The CDR3 sequence is 15 residues long. The germline CDR1 and CDR2 sequences are SGDLS and YYNGEE. CDR3 sequence: CASSVGLAGGLEQYF. As DNA, the CDR3 is TGTGCCAGCAGCGTAGGACTAGCGGGGGGGCTAGAGCAGTACTTC.

The rearrangement joins TRBV7-3 to TRBJ2-3; the match to TRBD2 covers 10 bases. This CDR3 contains 15 residues. Germline CDR1 reads SGHTA; CDR2 reads FQGTGA. The J segment lost 4 bases and the V segment lost 5 bases, leaving 6 bases of the junction unmatched. CDR3 amino acids: CASSRSGGAPDTQYF. The CDR3 coding sequence is TGTGCCAGCAGCCGAAGCGGGGGGGCGCCAGATACGCAGTATTTT.

The gene calls are TRBV6-4 and TRBJ2-5; perhaps TRBD2 as D (5 bases). V lost 0 bases and J 0 bases, leaving 8 bases between the germline ends. In germline, CDR1 is MRHNA, CDR2 SNTAGT. The CDR3 length is 15 residues. CDR3 DNA: TGTGCCAGCAGTGACTCGTTCGGGAACCAAGAGACCCAGTACTTC. It is translated as CASSDSFGNQETQYF.

CDR3 sequence (DNA): TGTGCCAGCTCACCAACGGACAGGGACGGAGGCTACACCTTC. Translating gives CASSPTDRDGGYTF. The J gene is TRBJ1-2, the V gene TRBV18, with 8 bases identical to TRBD1. CDR1 and CDR2 from the germline V gene are KGHSH and LQKENI. The CDR3 runs 14 residues. With 2 bases clipped from V and 8 bases from J, the junction kept 7 bases outside the gene matches.

The V call is TRBV7-2, the J call TRBJ2-7; TRBD1 or TRBD2 may be the D gene (7 bases each). The V end lost 1 base, the J end lost 0 bases, and 19 bases lay between the germline ends. Germline CDR1 SGHTA, CDR2 FQGNSA. CDR3 length equals 18 residues. The CDR3, as DNA: TGTGCCAGCAGCTTAGAATTGGGGGAGGGGGACAGCTCCTACGAGCAGTACTTC. Translated, it gives CASSLELGEGDSSYEQYF.

The J gene is TRBJ1-2, the V gene TRBV6-5; D is perhaps TRBD1 (5 bases). Germline loops: CDR1 MNHEY, CDR2 SVGAGI. CDR3 size: 13 residues. The V end lost 7 bases, the J end lost 4 bases, and 13 bases lay between the germline ends. CDR3 sequence: CASKGIGVYGYTF. In nucleotides, the CDR3 is TGTGCCAGCAAGGGGATAGGGGTCTATGGCTACACCTTC.

The rearrangement uses TRBV5-4 and TRBJ2-7; maybe TRBD1 (5 bases). Germline lookup yields CDR1 SGHNT and CDR2 YYREEE (reference sequence). The CDR3 has 14 residues. The V gene lost 0 bases and the J gene lost 0 bases, with 7 bases spanning the gap. CDR3 amino acids: CASSLGQSSYEQYF. The CDR3 region has the DNA TGTGCCAGCAGCTTGGGACAGTCCTCCTACGAGCAGTACTTC.

This clone came up once. The chain carries TRBV5-1 and TRBJ2-1; 10 nucleotides agree with TRBD2. V lost 3 bases and J lost 7; bases outside the gene matches: 7. The CDR3 loop spans 15 amino acids. Germline CDR1 reads SGHRS; CDR2 reads YFSETQ. In DNA form, the CDR3 reads TGCGCCAGCAGCTCTCTAGCGGGAGTTCTAAATGAGCAGTTCTTC. It codes for CASSSLAGVLNEQFF.

This chain links TRBV5-1 with TRBJ2-1; TRBD2 agrees at 8 bases. Germline assignment: CDR1 SGHRS and CDR2 YFSETQ. The J segment lost 7 bases and the V segment lost 4 bases, leaving 25 bases of the junction unmatched. This CDR3 comprises 20 residues. CDR3 sequence (DNA): TGCGCCAGCAGCCCCGTACCTTCGACTAGCGTACCGGGGTGGGATAATGAGCAGTTCTTC. Its protein product is CASSPVPSTSVPGWDNEQFF.

The rearrangement uses TRBV6-5 and TRBJ2-7; D ambiguous. Germline-derived CDR1 and CDR2 are MNHEY and SVGAGI. V lost 7 bases and J lost 0, with 13 bases in between. The CDR3 contains 14 residues. CDR3 nucleotides: TGTGCCAGCACCCCCAGCCAGGCCTCCTACGAGCAGTACTTC. This gives the protein CASTPSQASYEQYF.

CDR3 protein: CASHPDVGWNYGYTF. The CDR3 coding sequence is TGTGCCAGCCATCCGGACGTGGGCTGGAACTATGGCTACACCTTC. The chain carries TRBV5-5 and TRBJ1-2; the D is unclear. V lost 7 bases, J lost 2 bases, and 18 bases lay in between. CDR3 size: 15 residues. Germline V gene data show CDR1 as SGHKS and CDR2 as YYEKEE (reference sequence).

The chain employs TRBV7-3 and TRBJ1-1; D is ambiguous. This CDR3 has 15 amino acids. Trimming pared 0 bases from V and 0 bases from J, leaving 8 bases between. CDR1 is SGHTA, CDR2 FQGTGA, per germline. Here the CDR3 reads CASSLTGSLNTEAFF. The DNA for the CDR3 is TGTGCCAGCAGCTTAACGGGCAGTTTGAACACTGAAGCTTTCTTT.

This chain joins TRBV9 and TRBJ2-2, with D unclear. This CDR3 comprises 13 residues. CDR1 SGDLS and CDR2 YYNGEE come from the germline V gene. Trimming stripped 0 bases from V and 7 bases from J, with 7 bases between. CDR3 sequence (DNA): TGTGCCAGCAGCGTAGCAGACGACGGGGAGCTGTTTTTT. It encodes CASSVADDGELFF.

The V call is TRBV20-1, the J call TRBJ1-5, with D tentatively TRBD1 (5 bases). CDR3 size: 17 residues. Germline CDR1 and CDR2: DFQATT and SNEGSKA (reference sequence). V lost 6 bases, J lost 4 bases, and 25 bases lay in between. The CDR3 bases are TGCAGTGCAAGTCGACAGCGTTCAACCCATCGGAATCAGCCCCAGCATTTT. Protein product: CSASRQRSTHRNQPQHF.

This chain links TRBV13 with TRBJ1-4, with 8 positions matching TRBD1. This CDR3 region has 16 residues. V lost 5 bases, J lost 8 bases, and 13 bases stayed unmatched. Germline values: CDR1 PRHDT, CDR2 FYEKMQ (reference sequence). DNA of the CDR3: TGTGCCAGCAGCCAAACAGTGACAGGGGACGAGGAAAAACTGTTTTTT. This encodes CASSQTVTGDEEKLFF.

The chain links TRBV4-2 to TRBJ2-3, with D tentatively TRBD2 (5 bases). This CDR3 has 14 amino acids. Trimming removed 4 bases from V and 3 bases from J, with 11 bases in between. In germline, CDR1 is LGHNA, CDR2 YNFKEQ. CDR3 residues: CASSPRLTTDTQYF. DNA for the CDR3: TGTGCCAGCAGCCCTCGACTAACTACAGATACGCAGTATTTT.

V is TRBV7-2 and J is TRBJ2-1; 11 positions agree with TRBD1. The CDR3 runs 16 residues. CDR1 SGHTA and CDR2 FQGNSA come from the germline V gene. V shed 5 bases and J 2 bases; nucleotides not matched to a gene: 5. The CDR3 nucleotides are TGTGCCAGCAGCCTCCGGACAGGGGGCGCCTACAATGAGCAGTTCTTC. It is translated as CASSLRTGGAYNEQFF. Using reference TRBV7-2 and TRBJ2-1 for the parts outside the CDR3, the full variable domain is GAGVSQSPSNKVTEKGKDVELRCDPISGHTALYWYRQSLGQGLEFLIYFQGNSAPDKSGLPSDRFSAERTGGSVSTLTIQRTQQEDSAVYLCASSLRTGGAYNEQFFGPGTRLTVL.

The V call is TRBV4-1, the J call TRBJ1-5; TRBD1 is a possible D gene (5 bases). This CDR3 has 20 amino acids. Germline CDR1 reads MGHRA; CDR2 reads YSYEKL. Trimming took 3 bases from V and 0 from J, leaving 24 bases between them. CDR3 loop: CASSQLLTDTGFLSNQPQHF. In DNA form, the CDR3 reads TGCGCCAGCAGCCAGCTTCTTACGGACACCGGATTCCTTAGCAATCAGCCCCAGCATTTT.

This clone has more than one count but fewer than ten. The chain employs TRBV7-6 and TRBJ1-6; tentatively, D is TRBD1 (6 bases). Trimming shortened V by 1 base and J by 9 bases, and 7 bases separated the two germline ends. Looked up from germline, CDR1 is SGHVS and CDR2 is FNYEAQ. The CDR3 consists of 13 residues. CDR3 DNA sequence: TGTGCCAGCAGCTTAGAAGGGGGTTCACCCCTCCACTTT. Translated, it gives CASSLEGGSPLHF.

The chain couples TRBV28 to TRBJ1-3; TRBD1 aligns across 9 bases. J gave up 3 bases and V 6 bases, and 12 bases lay outside the gene matches. Germline V gene data show CDR1 as MDHEN and CDR2 as SYDVKM. This CDR3 is 17 amino acids long. The CDR3 sequence is CASSRPGTGNFGNTIYF. The CDR3 DNA reads as TGTGCCAGCAGCCGTCCCGGGACAGGGAATTTTGGAAACACCATATATTTT.

The rearrangement joins TRBV5-4 to TRBJ2-4; TRBD2 matches 12 bases. V dropped 4 bases and J dropped 7; count of bases not matched to a gene: 18. This CDR3 spans 19 amino acids. The V gene's germline CDR1 is SGHNT and CDR2 YYREEE (reference sequence). This CDR3 is CASSPTVQDKTSGRNIQYF. In DNA, the CDR3 is TGTGCCAGCAGCCCGACCGTACAGGATAAAACTAGCGGGAGGAACATTCAGTACTTC. Combining the CDR3 with reference TRBV5-4 and TRBJ2-4 gives the whole variable domain ETGVTQSPTHLIKTRGQQVTLRCSSQSGHNTVSWYQQALGQGPQFIFQYYREEENGRGNFPPRFSGLQFPNYSSELNVNALELDDSALYLCASSPTVQDKTSGRNIQYFGAGTRLSVL.

The chain carries TRBV19 and TRBJ1-5; D ambiguous. Germline V gene data show CDR1 as LNHDA and CDR2 as SQIVND (reference sequence). Trimming left V 0 bases short and J 6 bases short, with 12 bases between. The CDR3 sequence is 15 residues long. The CDR3 nucleotides read TGTGCCAGTAGTATAGAGGAGAGAATCGGTCAGCCCCAGCATTTT. Protein: CASSIEERIGQPQHF.

The chain combines TRBV2 with TRBJ1-6; D is possibly TRBD1 (6 bases). V gave up 5 bases and J gave up 7 bases, with 9 bases separating them. Germline assignment: CDR1 SNHLY and CDR2 FYNNEI. This CDR3 is built from 13 residues. CDR3 coding DNA: TGTGCCAGCAGTACAGGGTTAAATTCACCCCTCCACTTT. It is translated as CASSTGLNSPLHF.

This clone came up a few times. The V gene is TRBV3-1 (or the pseudogene TRBV3-2), the J gene TRBJ2-1, with TRBD1 as a possible D gene (6 bases). The CDR3 sequence is 15 residues long. Deletions cut 0 bases from V and 5 bases from J, with 11 bases between. Germline CDR1 LGHDT, CDR2 YNNKEL (reference sequence). The CDR3 spells CASSQEYTGNNEQFF. In nucleotides, the CDR3 is TGTGCCAGCAGCCAAGAATATACAGGGAACAATGAGCAGTTCTTC.

V gene TRBV19 combines with J gene TRBJ2-5; D is undetermined. The germline V and J ends were trimmed by 3 bases and 3 bases, with 8 bases remaining between them. Per germline, CDR1 LNHDA and CDR2 SQIVND (reference sequence). The CDR3 extends over 13 amino acids. The CDR3 reads CASSIGNKETQYF. Here the CDR3 DNA reads TGTGCCAGTAGTATTGGGAATAAAGAGACCCAGTACTTC.